These 2 T cell receptor beta chains were sequenced from one sample in a study of cytomegalovirus exposure and HLA in healthy donors. Amplification used 60 Vbeta primers and 13 Jbeta primers. The data were produced by immunoSEQ multiplex PCR, yet TCRdb's version contains in-frame clones alone and is incomplete. The specimen's table records 140,000 to 150,000 clones. What was sequenced was PBMCs. All receptors come from a male donor in good health and CMV-seronegative.

V usage is TRBV7-8 and J usage is TRBJ2-7; 10 bases are shared with TRBD1. CDR3 length: 13 amino acids. Germline loops: CDR1 SGHVS, CDR2 FQNEAQ. J gave up 5 bases and V 6 bases, and 4 bases lay outside the gene matches. CDR3 amino acids: CASRGDRGHEQYF. In DNA form, the CDR3 reads TGTGCCAGCAGGGGGGACAGGGGTCACGAGCAGTACTTC. Complete variable domain (other parts from reference TRBV7-8 and TRBJ2-7): GAGVSQSPRYKVAKRGQDVALRCDPISGHVSLFWYQQALGQGPEFLTYFQNEAQLDKSGLPSDRFFAERPEGSVSTLKIQRTQQEDSAVYLCASRGDRGHEQYFGPGTRLTVT.

The J gene is TRBJ1-1, the V gene TRBV5-4; 8 nucleotides match TRBD1. CDR1 and CDR2 (germline): SGHNT, YYREEE (reference sequence). This CDR3 is 14 amino acids long. V gave up 0 bases and J gave up 4 bases; unmatched junction bases: 2. The CDR3 loop reads CASSLGGQGTEAFF. The DNA of the CDR3 is TGTGCCAGCAGCTTGGGAGGACAGGGCACTGAAGCTTTCTTT.